These T cell receptor beta chains were read from a single sample in a study of identical twins. TCRdb re-analysed the 5' RACE reads in MiXCR, keeping a single row per CDR3 protein. This sample has about 220,000 distinct CDR3 sequences, with more than 6.5% found just once. In addition, the sample was reused for a study of yellow fever vaccine responses in identical twins.

Source material: memory (CD45RO+) T cells sorted from blood. Source of these receptors: a woman aged 18 to 35 in good health. Both conserved end residues are trimmed from each CDR3. Clone sizes are given selectively: once, few, many, or a class where the clone is expanded.

many	TRBV18	TRBJ2-3	ASSPRGGASTDTQY
-	TRBV5-6	TRBJ1-2	ASSLALGVGGYT
many	TRBV5-1	TRBJ2-7	ASSILAGYEQY
many	TRBV28	TRBJ1-2	ASARIYGYT
-	TRBV30	TRBJ2-1	AWSLQDLAGEEF
many	TRBV4-1	TRBJ2-1	ASSPNRPDNEQF
many	TRBV7-2	TRBJ2-7	ASRETGASYEQY
few	TRBV10-3	TRBJ2-4	AISPAGNDIQY
many	TRBV7-2	TRBJ2-3	ASSPQTNTQY
-	TRBV14	TRBJ2-1	ASSQVRTGGSNEQF
many	TRBV27	TRBJ2-5	ASSFPANRESRY
-	TRBV5-6	TRBJ2-7	ASSGRGGAGYEQY
many	TRBV6-2/TRBV6-3	TRBJ2-7	ASSYSTSAYEQY
few	TRBV5-1	TRBJ2-3	ASSLPRDTQY
many	TRBV20-1	TRBJ2-7	SGWADYEQY
many	TRBV6-1	TRBJ1-6	ASSEDQRARAPLH
many	TRBV16	TRBJ1-2	ASSHSIRDRYT
many	TRBV5-1	TRBJ1-4	ASSHAGGRGEKLF
-	TRBV20-1	TRBJ2-7	SARGLAGVSYEQY
few	TRBV9	TRBJ2-1	ASSVGLASYNEQF
many	TRBV4-2	TRBJ1-2	ASSQDIEQGVRYT
few	TRBV7-2	TRBJ1-2	ASSTGQGIGGYT
many	TRBV6-2/TRBV6-3	TRBJ2-1	ASSYGAALSYNEQF
-	TRBV20-1	TRBJ2-1	SAIYLFSYNEQF
-	TRBV10-3	TRBJ2-5	AISEGVIETQY
few	TRBV5-6	TRBJ2-7	ASSWDRVNVQY
-	TRBV6-2/TRBV6-3	TRBJ1-1	ASSYWSMNTEAF
many	TRBV19	TRBJ2-1	ASSSSDYNEQF
many	TRBV6-4	TRBJ2-2	ASSASEGSGELF
many	TRBV5-1	TRBJ2-1	ASSLRGAHNEQF
many	TRBV28	TRBJ2-5	ASSLVGGQETQY
few	TRBV7-6	TRBJ2-6	ASSLAGGGGFSGANVLT
few	TRBV5-6	TRBJ2-3	ASNRSPVDTSTDTQY
-	TRBV7-2	TRBJ2-3	ASSSHGAGGTTDTQY
-	TRBV12-3/TRBV12-4	TRBJ2-7	ASGQQGGEQY
-	TRBV28	TRBJ1-3	ASTRTASSGNTIY
-	TRBV11-2	TRBJ2-1	ASSQFPGTSGRLSYNEQF
many	TRBV12-3/TRBV12-4	TRBJ2-3	ASSLSGGNTDTQY
once	TRBV2	TRBJ2-5	ASTYIRETQY
many	TRBV3-1	TRBJ1-2	ASSQGVNRPIGYT
-	TRBV11-3	TRBJ1-6	ASSAGEAGSPLH
many	TRBV24-1	TRBJ2-1	ATSDFLTGGYNEQF
many	TRBV4-2	TRBJ2-5	ASSHGTSGNQETQY
many	TRBV12-3/TRBV12-4	TRBJ2-1	ASSLGQKGPNEQF
few	TRBV7-9	TRBJ1-2	ASSPAGGDYGYT
many	TRBV5-1	TRBJ2-1	ASSSGSSLGQGYNEQF
-	TRBV2	TRBJ2-5	ASSYRDQGETQY
-	TRBV20-1	TRBJ2-3	SARDPWRESQTQY
-	TRBV5-1	TRBJ2-5	ASSLGGRQGQETQY
many	TRBV11-2	TRBJ2-1	ASSPGYPGSDEQF
-	TRBV12-5	TRBJ2-7	ASGPDSYEQY
many	TRBV7-2	TRBJ2-1	ASSLGPAGVNEQF
few	TRBV7-9	TRBJ2-1	ASSPTAGSYNEQF
few	TRBV7-9	TRBJ2-1	ASSMRGAQYNEQF
few	TRBV6-5	TRBJ2-7	ASSRDPRSEQY
-	TRBV5-6	TRBJ1-2	ASSRRQGEGYT
-	TRBV6-2/TRBV6-3	TRBJ2-7	ASSYGGQGYEQY
many	TRBV29-1	TRBJ2-4	SVELGQLAKNIQY
few	TRBV7-2	TRBJ2-5	ASSSGGRETQY
-	TRBV6-1	TRBJ1-5	ASSQTGRLSQPQH